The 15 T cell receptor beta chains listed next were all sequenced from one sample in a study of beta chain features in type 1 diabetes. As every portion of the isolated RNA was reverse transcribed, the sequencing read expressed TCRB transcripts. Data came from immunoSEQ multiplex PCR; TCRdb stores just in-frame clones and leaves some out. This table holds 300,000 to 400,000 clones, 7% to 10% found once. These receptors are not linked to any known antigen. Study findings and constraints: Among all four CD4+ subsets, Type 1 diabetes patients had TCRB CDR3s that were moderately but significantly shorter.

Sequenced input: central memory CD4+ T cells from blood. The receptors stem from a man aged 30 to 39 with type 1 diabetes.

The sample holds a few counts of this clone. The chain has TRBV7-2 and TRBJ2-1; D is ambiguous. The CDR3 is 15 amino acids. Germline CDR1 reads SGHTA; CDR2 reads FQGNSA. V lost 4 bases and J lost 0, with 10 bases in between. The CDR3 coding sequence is TGTGCCAGCAGCTCGGGCGCCTCCTCCTACAATGAGCAGTTCTTC. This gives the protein CASSSGASSYNEQFF.

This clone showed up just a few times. The CDR3 loop reads CASQAQGRNYEQYF. The CDR3 DNA reads as TGTGCCAGCCAGGCCCAGGGAAGGAACTACGAGCAGTACTTC. The chain carries TRBV7-9 and TRBJ2-7; tentative D call: TRBD1 (5 bases). The V and J ends lost 8 bases and 3 bases respectively, with 17 bases between them. CDR3 length: 14 residues. Germline V gives CDR1 SEHNR, CDR2 FQNEAQ (reference sequence).

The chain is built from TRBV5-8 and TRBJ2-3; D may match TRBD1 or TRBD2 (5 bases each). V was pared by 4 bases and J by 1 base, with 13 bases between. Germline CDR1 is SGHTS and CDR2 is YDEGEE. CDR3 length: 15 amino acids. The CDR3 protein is CASSLRDGGTDTQYF. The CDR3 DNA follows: TGTGCCAGCAGCCTCCGGGACGGGGGCACAGATACGCAGTATTTT.

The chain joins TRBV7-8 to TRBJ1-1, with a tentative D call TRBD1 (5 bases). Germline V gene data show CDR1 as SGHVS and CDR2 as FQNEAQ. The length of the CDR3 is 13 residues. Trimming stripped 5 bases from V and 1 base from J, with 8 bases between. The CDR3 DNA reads TGTGCCAGCAGCGGGACGGAGAACACTGAAGCTTTCTTT. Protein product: CASSGTENTEAFF.

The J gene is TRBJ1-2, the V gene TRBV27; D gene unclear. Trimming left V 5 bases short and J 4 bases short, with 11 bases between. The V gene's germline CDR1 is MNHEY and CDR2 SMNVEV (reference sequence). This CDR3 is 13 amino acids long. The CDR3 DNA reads TGTGCCAGCAGTAACAGTCCTGGCTATGGCTACACCTTC. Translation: CASSNSPGYGYTF.

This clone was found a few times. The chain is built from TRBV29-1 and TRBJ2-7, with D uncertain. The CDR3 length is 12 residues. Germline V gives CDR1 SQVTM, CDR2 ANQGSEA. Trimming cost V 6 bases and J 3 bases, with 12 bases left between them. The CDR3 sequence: CSVYGKIYEQYF. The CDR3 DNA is TGCAGCGTCTACGGCAAAATCTACGAGCAGTACTTC.

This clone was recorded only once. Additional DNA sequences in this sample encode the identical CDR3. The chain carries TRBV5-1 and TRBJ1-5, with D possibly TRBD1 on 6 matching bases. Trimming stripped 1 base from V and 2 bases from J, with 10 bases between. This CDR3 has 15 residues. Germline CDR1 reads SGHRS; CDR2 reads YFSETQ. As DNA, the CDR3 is TGCGCCAGCAGCTTGACAGGGTTAGGCAATCAGCCCCAGCATTTT. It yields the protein CASSLTGLGNQPQHF. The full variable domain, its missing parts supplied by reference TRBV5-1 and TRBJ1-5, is KAGVTQTPRYLIKTRGQQVTLSCSPISGHRSVSWYQQTPGQGLQFLFEYFSETQRNKGNFPGRFSGRQFSNSRSEMNVSTLELGDSALYLCASSLTGLGNQPQHFGDGTRLSIL.

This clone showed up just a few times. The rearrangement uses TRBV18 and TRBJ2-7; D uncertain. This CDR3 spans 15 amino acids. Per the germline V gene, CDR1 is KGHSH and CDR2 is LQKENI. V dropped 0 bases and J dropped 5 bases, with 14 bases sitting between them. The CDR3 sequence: CASSPPYAARNEQYF. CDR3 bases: TGTGCCAGCTCACCACCGTATGCTGCCAGGAACGAGCAGTACTTC.

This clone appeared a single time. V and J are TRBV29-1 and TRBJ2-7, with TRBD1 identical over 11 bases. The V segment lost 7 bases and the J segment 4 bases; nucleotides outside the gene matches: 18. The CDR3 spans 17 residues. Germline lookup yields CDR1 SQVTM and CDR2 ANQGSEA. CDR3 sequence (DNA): TGCAGCGCTTTGCCCGGGACAGGGGGTGGAGAGCGGTACGAGCAGTACTTC. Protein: CSALPGTGGGERYEQYF.

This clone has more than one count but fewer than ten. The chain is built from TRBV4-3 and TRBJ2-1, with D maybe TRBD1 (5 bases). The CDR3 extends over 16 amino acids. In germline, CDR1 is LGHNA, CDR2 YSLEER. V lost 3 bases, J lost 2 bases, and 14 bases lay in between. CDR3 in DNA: TGCGCCAGCAGCCAGGAACAGGCGACTGCCTACAATGAGCAGTTCTTC. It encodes CASSQEQATAYNEQFF.

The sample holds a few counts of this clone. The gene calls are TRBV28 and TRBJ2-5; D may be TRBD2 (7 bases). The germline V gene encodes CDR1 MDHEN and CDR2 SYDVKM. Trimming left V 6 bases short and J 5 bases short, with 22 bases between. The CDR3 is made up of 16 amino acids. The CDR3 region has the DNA TGTGCCAGCAGCGAACCGGCGGGGGCGACGGGGGAGACCCAGTACTTC. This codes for CASSEPAGATGETQYF.

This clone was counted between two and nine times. CDR3 in DNA: TGCGCCAGCAGCATCGACACCACCTCTGGAAACACCATATATTTT. It yields the protein CASSIDTTSGNTIYF. The chain couples TRBV5-1 to TRBJ1-3, with D unresolved. Germline V lookup: CDR1 SGHRS, CDR2 YFSETQ. The CDR3 sequence is 15 residues long. The germline V and J ends were trimmed by 4 bases and 0 bases, with 11 bases remaining between them. The full variable domain, with the rest looked up from reference TRBV5-1 and TRBJ1-3, is KAGVTQTPRYLIKTRGQQVTLSCSPISGHRSVSWYQQTPGQGLQFLFEYFSETQRNKGNFPGRFSGRQFSNSRSEMNVSTLELGDSALYLCASSIDTTSGNTIYFGEGSWLTVV.

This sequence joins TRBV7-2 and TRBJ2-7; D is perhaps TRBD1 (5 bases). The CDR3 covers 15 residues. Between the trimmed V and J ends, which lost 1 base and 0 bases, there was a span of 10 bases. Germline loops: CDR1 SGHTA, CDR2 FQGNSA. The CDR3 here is CASSLVPGNSYEQYF. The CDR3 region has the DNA TGTGCCAGCAGCTTAGTACCAGGGAACTCCTACGAGCAGTACTTC. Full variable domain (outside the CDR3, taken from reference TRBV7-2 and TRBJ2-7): GAGVSQSPSNKVTEKGKDVELRCDPISGHTALYWYRQSLGQGLEFLIYFQGNSAPDKSGLPSDRFSAERTGGSVSTLTIQRTQQEDSAVYLCASSLVPGNSYEQYFGPGTRLTVT.

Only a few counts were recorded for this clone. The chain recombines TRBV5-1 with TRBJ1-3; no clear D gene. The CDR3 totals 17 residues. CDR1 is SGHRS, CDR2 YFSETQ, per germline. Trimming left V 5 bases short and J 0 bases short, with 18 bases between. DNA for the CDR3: TGCGCCAGCAGATCTTCGGTTTCCATCAACTCTGGAAACACCATATATTTT. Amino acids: CASRSSVSINSGNTIYF.

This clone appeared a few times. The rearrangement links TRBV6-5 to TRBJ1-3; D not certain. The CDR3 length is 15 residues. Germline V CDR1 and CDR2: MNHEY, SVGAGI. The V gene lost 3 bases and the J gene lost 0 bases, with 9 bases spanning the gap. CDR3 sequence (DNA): TGTGCCAGCAGTTATAGCCCAGGCTCTGGAAACACCATATATTTT. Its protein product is CASSYSPGSGNTIYF.